This TCR beta chain was recorded in a study of blood T cells in healthy people across ages. V lost 3 bases, J lost 4 bases, and 8 bases stayed unmatched. The CDR3 length is 16 residues. Germline V lookup: CDR1 MNHEY, CDR2 SMNVEV (reference sequence). Alongside a J-beta primer mix, a sample-barcoded 5' primer served in a second PCR lasting roughly 7 to 11 cycles. Each CDR3 protein gets one entry after TCRdb re-called the 5' RACE reads with MiXCR. Among roughly 1.7 million distinct CDR3 sequences listed, approximately 32% were seen once. Specimen: blood. The sequence was obtained from a woman in her twenties or thirties in good health. The J gene is TRBJ2-5, the V gene TRBV27, with TRBD1 matching over 10 bases. CDR3 region: CASSLTGGAVRETQYF. The CDR3 DNA reads TGTGCCAGCAGTTTGACAGGGGGCGCGGTAAGAGAGACCCAGTACTTC.